One TCR beta chain is described in this entry. What antigen it recognizes has not been identified. No base-level quality is on record; no much larger clone is a single base apart. The receptor library was made with the immunoSEQ multiplex PCR assay. The multiplex PCR relied on a mix of 60 forward primers for TCR Vbeta segments and 13 reverse primers for TCR Jbeta segments. The CDR3 region of rearranged TCR beta genes was amplified from genomic DNA with a multiplex PCR assay. The amplified TCR beta libraries were sequenced on the Illumina HiSeq System as 87-base-pair reads. The study's own analysis went as follows. A later analysis counted tens of millions of unique TCR beta chains across the 700 or so repertoires, and 10 million to 11 million of these chains were shared by at least two donors. To remove PCR and sequencing errors, raw reads were error-corrected and collapsed into unique sequences using a nearest-neighbor algorithm that merged closely related sequences. CDR3 sequences were aligned to IMGT reference sequences to assign V, D and J gene segments. For a sequence to be retained, a match of at least six nucleotides was required to both a V gene segment and a J gene segment. A rearrangement was called productive if the CDR3 had no stop codons and remained in frame with V and J, and every other rearrangement was called non-productive. Following IMGT convention, CDR3 was defined as the stretch from the second conserved V-encoded cysteine to the conserved J-encoded phenylalanine. In an earlier analysis of just under 600 of the donors, sequences lacking an unambiguous match to a single V gene segment were excluded. In an earlier analysis of 587 of the donors, V segments were called functional above 56.7% productive rearrangements and were called segregating when the between-donor standard deviation exceeded 5%. To diagnose cytomegalovirus status from the catalog of TCR beta chain sequences, a statistical classification framework was built. In a later analysis, V and J genes were assigned by comparing TCR nucleotide sequences against IMGT/GENE-DB human TR gene sequences. The TCRdist pipeline was used in a later analysis to assign CDR3 sequences and most-parsimonious VDJ recombination scenarios. A later analysis defined each TCR beta chain by its CDR3 amino acid sequence plus V-gene family, and excluded reads lacking a unique V-gene family. A later analysis removed nearly 600 highly shared, low-generation-probability nucleotide sequences to deal with suspected cross-contamination and a sequencing artifact. For each public chain, a later analysis derived a clonal expansion index from normalized ranks of inferred template counts within each repertoire. Generation probabilities in a later analysis came from a VDJ recombination model fitted to out-of-frame rearrangements, and those results were checked against IGoR. A later analysis scored TCR-TCR, TCR-HLA and TCR-CMV co-occurrence with hypergeometric tests, applying a repertoire-size bias correction to TCR pairs. In a later analysis, false discovery rates were estimated by permuting HLA or CMV assignments 20 times. A later analysis grouped co-occurring TCRs with DBSCAN, adding TCRdist sequence similarity when clustering within HLA-allele-positive subsets. Repertoires with fewer than 30,000 or more than 120,000 public chains were left out of co-occurrence clustering, as were a handful of repertoires with anomalous nucleotide sharing. Held by TCRdb, this immuneACCESS table contains in-frame sequences only and omits some clones. Under half of the omission traces to an unresolved V gene where checked; the cause of the rest is unknown. That table is the source of V, J and clone size, and D and trimming were worked out from the DNA. This sample is represented by about 140,000 clones; 55% to 75% of them were singletons. Around 4.2% of the sample is in the top ten clones.

Unmatched junction bases come to 11, with V trimmed by 7 bases and J by 2 bases. Spanning cysteine to phenylalanine, the CDR3 consists of 15 amino acids. Of the read, only the CDR3 DNA is kept; its 45 bases are in frame from base 1. Taken from the germline V gene, the CDR1 and CDR2 loops are SQVTM and ANQGSEA. This sample was taken from a study of cytomegalovirus exposure and HLA in healthy donors (TCRdb year 2017). Concerning the study at large: An earlier analysis of some 600 of the donors reported over 250 Gb of sequence data and 117 million unique TCR beta sequences obtained from around 190 million T cells. Donor age, sex, ethnicity and CMV serostatus were compiled together with the repertoire data. A later analysis re-examined previously published TCR beta repertoires from about 670 donors and added high-resolution HLA genotyping to investigate patterns of TCR occurrence. An early release that covered fewer than 800 HLA-typed donors contained 250 to 350 gigabases of sequencing data and some 87 million unique TCR sequences. A separate validation cohort of some 130 different subjects was used in addition to the roughly 700-subject first cohort. Of the roughly 390 genotyped donors, 75% to 85% were placed in the genetic ancestry cluster associated with self-reported Caucasian donors. The number of typed donors differed by locus: about 620-630 for A, B, C, DRB1 and DQB1; approximately 520 for DQA1; over 600 for DPA1; and around 490 for DPB1. The aim of the study was to test whether cataloging public T cell receptors could identify signatures of past pathogen exposure. All discovery cohort repertoires had been generated on a single sequencing platform. HLA typing included class I and class II loci at four-digit resolution. On average, roughly 240,000 unique TCR beta nucleotide sequences were sequenced per donor among 300 to 500 genotyped donors of the cohort, with roughly 18% of those sequences being non-productive. Using immunosequencing, the study profiled T cell repertoires from about 650 subjects and related those repertoires to cytomegalovirus serostatus. Several DR-DQ haplotypes were treated as single units for association and clustering because of strong linkage in the cohort. To predict cytomegalovirus infection status, the study combined high-throughput TCR immunosequencing, statistical association of individual TCRs with disease status, and machine learning. In the later analysis, no new phenotypic data were used to find candidate immune exposures; instead, reliance was placed on TCR beta sequences and their occurrence across donors. In a later genetic analysis, genome-wide SNP genotypes for about three fifths of the 666 donors were used, and that subset was treated as a discovery cohort. An earlier analysis of fewer than 700 of the donors applied high-throughput TCR beta sequencing to assess whether each TCR beta V gene segment acted as functional or pseudogenic.

The cohort was made up of about 670 healthy bone marrow donors. At the time of sampling, every cohort member was nominally healthy, though immune exposures that went unrecorded were likely present. The donor was CMV seropositive and belonged to the group of some 290 seropositive cohort members. A peripheral blood sample was provided by each donor, and peripheral blood mononuclear cells were used for TCR beta sequencing. Genomic DNA was extracted from the blood cell samples with the Qiagen DNeasy Blood Extraction Kit. General study outcomes and caveats: In an earlier analysis of some 640 of the donors, most TCR beta V segments were observed in productive rearrangements about 87% or about 30% of the time, broadly matching IMGT annotations. A later analysis reported that several top co-occurrence clusters appeared linked to parvovirus B19, influenza, CMV and Epstein-Barr virus. When HLA alleles, especially DR and DQ, strongly co-occurred, TCR associations were difficult to assign to individual alleles. According to the authors, the approach could potentially be generalized to other disease states and immunological phenotypes. Immune exposure information for the cohort was limited to CMV serostatus. In the study, some 160 TCR beta chains were listed as associated with cytomegalovirus. In vitro tests confirmed that three of the cytomegalovirus-associated TCR beta chains recognize cytomegalovirus antigens. The classifier was reported to diagnose cytomegalovirus status with high specificity and sensitivity in both the original and validation cohorts. Because the 87-base-pair reads could not distinguish some IMGT-functional V segments, including TRBV6-2 and TRBV6-3, those segments were excluded. A group of highly shared sequence variants was considered likely to be a technical artifact of the sequencing pipeline. In a later genetic analysis, a missense DCLRE1C variant was associated with V-gene and J-gene trimming of TCR beta chains, and the association was replicated in an independent cohort. According to a later genetic analysis, donors in an Asian-associated ancestry cluster had fewer N-insertions in productive TCRs than the roughly 660-donor mean. A later analysis found that TCR association rates varied across HLA loci, with DRB1 alleles showing the most associated TCRs and HLA-C alleles the fewest. Compared with equally common non-associated chains, HLA-associated TCR beta chains in a later analysis were more clonally expanded and had lower generation probabilities. Correlated functional status among segregating V segments might be attributable to linkage disequilibrium, but an unknown experimental factor could not be ruled out. In a later analysis, most CMV-associated TCR beta chains were found to appear HLA-restricted, with HLA associations seemingly driven largely by CMV exposure. A further reported finding was that TCR beta sequences accurately predicted the HLA-A and HLA-B alleles for most subjects in the first cohort. Presence/absence analyses assumed roughly uniform sequencing depth across donors, an assumption that may not hold. Most TCR sequences were observed very rarely across donors, whereas some public TCRs were present in many individuals. Because HLA typing was unavailable for some donors at each locus, only the typed subset was used in association tests. Because counts were too low, around 17 rarely observed V segments, including chromosome 9 orphons, were left out of the earlier analysis of over 550 of the donors. This cohort had only TCR beta chains sequenced, and the lack of alpha or paired-chain data limited which features could be detected. Specific HLA alleles were associated with more than 15,000 TCR beta sequences at a false discovery rate of 0.05 in a later analysis.

In this chain, TRBV29-1 is recombined with TRBJ1-2; TRBD1 agrees with 9 junctional bases. The TCR sequence derives from a man aged 50 or older in good health and CMV-seropositive. The specimen was PBMCs. The DNA reads TGCAGCGCCCATAGCCCGGGACAGGGAAACTATGGCTACACCTTC. Translation gives CSAHSPGQGNYGYTF.